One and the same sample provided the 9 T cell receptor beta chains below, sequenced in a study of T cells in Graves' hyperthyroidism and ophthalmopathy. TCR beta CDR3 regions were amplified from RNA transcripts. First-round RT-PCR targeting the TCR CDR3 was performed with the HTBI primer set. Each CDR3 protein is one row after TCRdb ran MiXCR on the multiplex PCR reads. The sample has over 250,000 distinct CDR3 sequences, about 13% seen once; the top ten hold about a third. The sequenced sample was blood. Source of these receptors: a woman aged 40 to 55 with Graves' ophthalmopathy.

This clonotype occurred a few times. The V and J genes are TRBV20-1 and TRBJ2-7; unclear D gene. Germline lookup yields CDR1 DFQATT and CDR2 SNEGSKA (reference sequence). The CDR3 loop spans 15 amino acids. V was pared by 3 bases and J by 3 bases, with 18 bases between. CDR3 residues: CSASLVSGFYYEQYF. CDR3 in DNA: TGCAGTGCTAGTTTGGTCTCGGGCTTCTACTACGAGCAGTACTTC.

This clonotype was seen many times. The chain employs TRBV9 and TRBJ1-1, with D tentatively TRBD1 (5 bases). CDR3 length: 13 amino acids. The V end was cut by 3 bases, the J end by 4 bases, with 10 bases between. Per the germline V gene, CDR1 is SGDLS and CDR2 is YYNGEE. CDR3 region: CASSEPGGTEAFF. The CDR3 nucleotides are TGTGCCAGCAGCGAACCTGGGGGCACTGAAGCTTTCTTT.

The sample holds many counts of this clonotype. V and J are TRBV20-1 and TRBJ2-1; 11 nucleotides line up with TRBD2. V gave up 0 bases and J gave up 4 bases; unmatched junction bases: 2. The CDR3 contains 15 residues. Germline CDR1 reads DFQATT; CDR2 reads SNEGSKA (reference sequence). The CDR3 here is CSARDGTSGYNEQFF. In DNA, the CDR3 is TGCAGTGCTAGAGATGGGACTAGCGGATACAATGAGCAGTTCTTC.

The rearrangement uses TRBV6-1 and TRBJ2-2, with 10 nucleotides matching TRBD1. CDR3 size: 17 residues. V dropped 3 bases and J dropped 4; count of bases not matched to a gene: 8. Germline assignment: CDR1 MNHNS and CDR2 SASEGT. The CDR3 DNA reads TGTGCCAGCAGTGATTTTAGCGGGACAGGGGTCACCGGGGAGCTGTTTTTT. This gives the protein CASSDFSGTGVTGELFF.

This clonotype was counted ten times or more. The CDR3 protein is CASSQGFGEQFF. In nucleotides, the CDR3 is TGTGCCAGCAGCCAAGGATTTGGGGAGCAGTTCTTC. V gene TRBV3-1 combines with J gene TRBJ2-1, with D uncertain. Trimming removed 1 base at V and 10 bases at J, with 8 bases between. The CDR3 is made up of 12 amino acids. Germline V gene data show CDR1 as LGHDT and CDR2 as YNNKEL (reference sequence).

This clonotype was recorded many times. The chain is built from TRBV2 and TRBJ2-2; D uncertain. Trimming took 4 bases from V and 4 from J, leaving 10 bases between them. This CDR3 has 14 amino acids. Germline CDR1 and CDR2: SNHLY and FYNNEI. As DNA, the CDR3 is TGTGCCAGCAGTGGGAGCCGACCCACCGGGGAGCTGTTTTTT. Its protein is CASSGSRPTGELFF. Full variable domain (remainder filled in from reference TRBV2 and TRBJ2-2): EPEVTQTPSHQVTQMGQEVILRCVPISNHLYFYWYRQILGQKVEFLVSFYNNEISEKSEIFDDQFSVERPDGSNFTLKIRSTKLEDSAMYFCASSGSRPTGELFFGEGSRLTVL.

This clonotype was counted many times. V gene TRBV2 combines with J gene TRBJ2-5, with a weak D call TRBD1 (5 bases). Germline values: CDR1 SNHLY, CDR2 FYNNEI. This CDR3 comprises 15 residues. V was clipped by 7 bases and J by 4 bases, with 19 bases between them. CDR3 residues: CASTKGQGLLETQYF. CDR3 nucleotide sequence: TGTGCCAGCACCAAGGGGCAGGGTTTATTAGAGACCCAGTACTTC.

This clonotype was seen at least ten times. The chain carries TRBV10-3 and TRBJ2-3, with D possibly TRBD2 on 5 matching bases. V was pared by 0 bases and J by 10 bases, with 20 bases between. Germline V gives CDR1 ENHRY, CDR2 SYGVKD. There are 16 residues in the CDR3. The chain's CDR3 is CAISESLLGSTRAQYF. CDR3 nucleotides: TGTGCCATCAGTGAGTCCCTCCTAGGATCGACGAGGGCGCAGTATTTT.

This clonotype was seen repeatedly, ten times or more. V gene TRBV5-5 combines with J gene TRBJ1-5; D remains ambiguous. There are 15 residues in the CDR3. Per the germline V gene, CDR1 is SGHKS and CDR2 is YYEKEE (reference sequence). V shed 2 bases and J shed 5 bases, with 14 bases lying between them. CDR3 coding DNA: TGTGCCAGCAGCTTCACGACGGGAACACATCAGCCCCAGCATTTT. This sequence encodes CASSFTTGTHQPQHF.